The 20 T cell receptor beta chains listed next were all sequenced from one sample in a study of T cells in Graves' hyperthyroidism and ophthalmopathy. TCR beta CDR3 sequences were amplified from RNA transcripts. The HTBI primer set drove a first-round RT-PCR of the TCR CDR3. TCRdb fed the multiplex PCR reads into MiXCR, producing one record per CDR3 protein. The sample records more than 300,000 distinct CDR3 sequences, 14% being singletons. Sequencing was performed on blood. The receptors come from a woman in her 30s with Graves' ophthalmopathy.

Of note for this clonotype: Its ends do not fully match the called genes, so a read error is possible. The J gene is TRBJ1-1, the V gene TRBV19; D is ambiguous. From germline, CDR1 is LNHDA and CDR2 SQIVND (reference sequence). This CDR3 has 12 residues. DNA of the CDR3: TGTGCCAGTAGGCGACTGAACACTGAAGCTTCCTTT. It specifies CASRRLNTEASF.

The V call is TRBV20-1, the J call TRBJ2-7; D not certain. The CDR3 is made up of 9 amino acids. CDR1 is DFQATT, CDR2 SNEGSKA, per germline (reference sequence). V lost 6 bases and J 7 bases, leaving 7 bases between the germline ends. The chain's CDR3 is CSARGEQYF. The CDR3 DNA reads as TGCAGTGCCCGAGGAGAGCAGTACTTC.

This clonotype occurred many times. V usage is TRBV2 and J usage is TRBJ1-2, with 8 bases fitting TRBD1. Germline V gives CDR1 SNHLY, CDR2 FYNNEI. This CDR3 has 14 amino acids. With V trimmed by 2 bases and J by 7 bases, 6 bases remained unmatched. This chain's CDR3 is CASSEWTGNRGYTF. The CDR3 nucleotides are TGTGCCAGCAGTGAATGGACAGGGAACCGTGGCTACACCTTC.

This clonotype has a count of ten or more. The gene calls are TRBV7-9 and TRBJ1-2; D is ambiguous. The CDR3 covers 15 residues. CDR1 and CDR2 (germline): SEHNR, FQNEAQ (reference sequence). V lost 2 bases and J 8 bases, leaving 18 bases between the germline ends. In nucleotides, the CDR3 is TGTGCCAGCAGCTTAAGTGGAGTCCCTGGTGAGGGCTACACCTTC. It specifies CASSLSGVPGEGYTF. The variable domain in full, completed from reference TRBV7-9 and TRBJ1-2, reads DTGVSQNPRHKITKRGQNVTFRCDPISEHNRLYWYRQTLGQGPEFLTYFQNEAQLEKSRLLSDRFSAERPKGSFSTLEIQRTEQGDSAMYLCASSLSGVPGEGYTFGSGTRLTVV.

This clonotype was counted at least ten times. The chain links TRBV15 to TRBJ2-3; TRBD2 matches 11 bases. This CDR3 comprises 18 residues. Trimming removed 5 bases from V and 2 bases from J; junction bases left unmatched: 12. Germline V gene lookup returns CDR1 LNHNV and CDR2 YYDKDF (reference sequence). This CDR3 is CATSPPQTSGALTDTQYF. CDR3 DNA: TGTGCCACCAGCCCGCCCCAGACTAGCGGGGCGCTCACAGATACGCAGTATTTT.

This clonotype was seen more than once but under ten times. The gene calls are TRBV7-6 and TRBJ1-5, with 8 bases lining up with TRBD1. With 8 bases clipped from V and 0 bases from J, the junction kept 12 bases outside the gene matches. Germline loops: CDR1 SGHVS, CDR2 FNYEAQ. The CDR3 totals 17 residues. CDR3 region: CASPNSTGEYSNQPQHF. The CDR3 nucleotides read TGTGCCAGCCCTAACTCGACAGGGGAATATAGCAATCAGCCCCAGCATTTT.

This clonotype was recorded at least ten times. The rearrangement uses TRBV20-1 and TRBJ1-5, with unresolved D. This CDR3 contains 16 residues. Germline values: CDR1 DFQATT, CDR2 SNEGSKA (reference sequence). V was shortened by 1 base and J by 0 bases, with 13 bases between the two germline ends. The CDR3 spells CSARAPGRDSNQPQHF. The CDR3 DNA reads TGCAGTGCTAGAGCCCCTGGACGGGATAGCAATCAGCCCCAGCATTTT.

CDR3 coding DNA: TGTGCCAGCAGTGAAGTGGGGAGGGCGAACTATAATTCACCCCTCCACTTT. Its protein product is CASSEVGRANYNSPLHF. This chain uses TRBV6-1 with TRBJ1-6; D unresolved. The CDR3 runs to 17 residues. Germline V CDR1 and CDR2: MNHNS, SASEGT. Trimming took 1 base from V and 3 from J, leaving 13 bases between them.

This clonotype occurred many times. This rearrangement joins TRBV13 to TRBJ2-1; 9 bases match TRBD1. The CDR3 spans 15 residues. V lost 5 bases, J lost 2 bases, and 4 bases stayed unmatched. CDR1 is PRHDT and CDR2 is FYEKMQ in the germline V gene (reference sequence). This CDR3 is CASSARQGAYNEQFF. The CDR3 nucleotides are TGTGCCAGCAGCGCCCGACAGGGGGCCTACAATGAGCAGTTCTTC.

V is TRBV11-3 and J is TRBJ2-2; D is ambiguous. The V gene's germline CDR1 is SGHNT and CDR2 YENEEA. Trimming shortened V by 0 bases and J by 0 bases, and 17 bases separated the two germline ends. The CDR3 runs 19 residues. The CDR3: CASSLDPPTTYANTGELFF. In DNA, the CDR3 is TGTGCCAGCAGCTTAGATCCACCTACGACCTACGCGAACACCGGGGAGCTGTTTTTT.

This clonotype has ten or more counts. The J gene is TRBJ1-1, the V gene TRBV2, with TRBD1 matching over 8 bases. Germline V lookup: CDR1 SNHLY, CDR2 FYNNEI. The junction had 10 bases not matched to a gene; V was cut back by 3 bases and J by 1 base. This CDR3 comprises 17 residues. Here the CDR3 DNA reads TGTGCCAGCAGTGACGCCGGGACAGGATCCACGAACACTGAAGCTTTCTTT. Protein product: CASSDAGTGSTNTEAFF.

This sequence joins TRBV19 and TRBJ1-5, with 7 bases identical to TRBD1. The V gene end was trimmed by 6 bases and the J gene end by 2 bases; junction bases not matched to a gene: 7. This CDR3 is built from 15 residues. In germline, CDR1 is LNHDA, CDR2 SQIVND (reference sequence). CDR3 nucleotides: TGTGCCAGTAGGACCTCCGGGACAGGCAATCAGCCCCAGCATTTT. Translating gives CASRTSGTGNQPQHF.

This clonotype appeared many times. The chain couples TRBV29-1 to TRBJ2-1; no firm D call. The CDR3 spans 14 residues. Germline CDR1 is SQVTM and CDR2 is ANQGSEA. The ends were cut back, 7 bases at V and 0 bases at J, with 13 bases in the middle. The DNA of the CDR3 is TGCAGCGCCCCTGAGGCGTTCTCCTACAATGAGCAGTTCTTC. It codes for CSAPEAFSYNEQFF.

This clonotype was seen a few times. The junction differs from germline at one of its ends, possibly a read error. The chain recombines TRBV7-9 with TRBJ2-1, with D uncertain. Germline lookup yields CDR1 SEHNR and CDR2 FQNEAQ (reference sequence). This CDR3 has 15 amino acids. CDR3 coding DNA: TGTGCCAGCAGTTACTCTGAGGTATCCTACAGTGAGCAGTTCTTC. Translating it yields CASSYSEVSYSEQFF.

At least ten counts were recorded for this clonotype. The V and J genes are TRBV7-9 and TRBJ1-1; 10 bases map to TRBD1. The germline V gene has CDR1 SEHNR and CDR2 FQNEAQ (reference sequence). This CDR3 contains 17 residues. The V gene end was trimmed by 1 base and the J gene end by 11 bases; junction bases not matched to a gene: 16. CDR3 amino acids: CASSLDGTGVRTLGAFF. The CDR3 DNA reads TGTGCCAGCAGCTTAGATGGGACAGGGGTGAGAACACTAGGGGCTTTCTTT. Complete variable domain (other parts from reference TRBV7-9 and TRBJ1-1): DTGVSQNPRHKITKRGQNVTFRCDPISEHNRLYWYRQTLGQGPEFLTYFQNEAQLEKSRLLSDRFSAERPKGSFSTLEIQRTEQGDSAMYLCASSLDGTGVRTLGAFFGQGTRLTVV.

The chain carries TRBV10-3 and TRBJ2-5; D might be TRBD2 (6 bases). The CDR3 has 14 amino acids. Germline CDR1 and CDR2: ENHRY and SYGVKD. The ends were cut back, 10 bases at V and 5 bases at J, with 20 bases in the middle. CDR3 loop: CATVSETRGETQYF. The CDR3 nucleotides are TGTGCCACCGTTAGCGAGACTAGAGGGGAGACCCAGTACTTC.

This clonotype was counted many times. For the CDR3, the DNA is TGTGCCAGCAGTTTTCTGACCCCGCTCCCTAATCAGCCCCAGCATTTT. It codes for CASSFLTPLPNQPQHF. The chain has TRBV27 and TRBJ1-5; D remains unclear. CDR1 is MNHEY, CDR2 SMNVEV, per germline (reference sequence). V gave up 3 bases and J gave up 4 bases, with 16 bases separating them. This CDR3 has 16 amino acids.

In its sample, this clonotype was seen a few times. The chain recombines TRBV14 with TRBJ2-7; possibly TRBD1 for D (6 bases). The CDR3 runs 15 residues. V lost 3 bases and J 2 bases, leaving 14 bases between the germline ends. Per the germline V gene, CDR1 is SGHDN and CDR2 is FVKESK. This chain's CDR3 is CASSHLTGPPYEQYF. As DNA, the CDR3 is TGTGCCAGCAGCCACCTTACAGGGCCGCCCTACGAGCAGTACTTC. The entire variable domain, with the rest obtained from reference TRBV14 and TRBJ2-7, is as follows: EAGVTQFPSHSVIEKGQTVTLRCDPISGHDNLYWYRRVMGKEIKFLLHFVKESKQDESGMPNNRFLAERTGGTYSTLKVQPAELEDSGVYFCASSHLTGPPYEQYFGPGTRLTVT.

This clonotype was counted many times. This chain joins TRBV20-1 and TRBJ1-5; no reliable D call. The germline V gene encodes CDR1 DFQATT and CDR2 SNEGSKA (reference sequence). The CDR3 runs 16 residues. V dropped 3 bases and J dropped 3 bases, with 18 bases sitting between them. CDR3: CSASRFLWLLNQPQHF. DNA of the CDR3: TGCAGTGCTAGTCGGTTTCTGTGGCTCCTCAATCAGCCCCAGCATTTT.

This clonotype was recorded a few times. As DNA, the CDR3 is TGTGCCAGCAGTTACTCGGCACCCGCTCAAGGGCCTACCTATGGCTACACCTTC. This encodes CASSYSAPAQGPTYGYTF. This chain uses TRBV6-2 or TRBV6-3 with TRBJ1-2; D is unclear. The CDR3 is 18 amino acids. Trimming took 0 bases from V and 4 from J, leaving 21 bases between them. CDR1 MNHEY and CDR2 SVGEGT come from the germline V gene.